Listed here are 25 T cell receptor beta chains from one sample, sequenced in a study of cytomegalovirus exposure and HLA in healthy donors. Amplification used 60 Vbeta primers and 13 Jbeta primers. Method: immunoSEQ multiplex PCR; TCRdb's copy keeps in-frame clones and lacks some. There are some 130,000 clones in the sample; about 80% occur only once, and about 4.4% lies in the top ten. Sequences were obtained from PBMCs. These receptors were taken from a man younger than 45 in good health.

This clone is a singleton in its sample. The chain couples TRBV5-5 to TRBJ2-3; TRBD1 might be the D (5 bases). Germline-derived CDR1 and CDR2 are SGHKS and YYEKEE (reference sequence). Trimming took 2 bases from V and 5 from J, leaving 18 bases between them. This CDR3 has 16 amino acids. In DNA, the CDR3 is TGTGCCAGCAGCTTTGGTATGGCAGGGTTGGGAGATACGCAGTATTTT. Residues: CASSFGMAGLGDTQYF.

The chain carries TRBV19 and TRBJ2-1, with 11 bases identical to TRBD2. The junction had 9 bases not matched to a gene; V was cut back by 7 bases and J by 7 bases. This CDR3 contains 15 residues. Germline V gene data show CDR1 as LNHDA and CDR2 as SQIVND (reference sequence). This CDR3 is CASKSGLAGRNEQFF. CDR3 coding DNA: TGTGCCAGTAAATCAGGACTAGCGGGTAGGAATGAGCAGTTCTTC.

The J gene is TRBJ2-5, the V gene TRBV18; 7 nucleotides agree with TRBD2. In germline, CDR1 is KGHSH, CDR2 LQKENI. V shed 5 bases, J shed 7 bases, and the junction held 10 bases outside the gene matches. CDR3 size: 14 residues. This chain's CDR3 is CASSSGLRVGTQYF. CDR3 nucleotide sequence: TGTGCCAGCTCATCGGGACTAAGAGTAGGGACCCAGTACTTC.

This sequence joins TRBV27 and TRBJ2-7, with TRBD1 identical over 8 bases. The CDR3 contains 15 residues. The trim removed 3 bases at V and 2 bases at J, leaving 6 bases unmatched. Germline V gives CDR1 MNHEY, CDR2 SMNVEV (reference sequence). This CDR3 reads CASSLKWTGTYEQYF. In DNA form, the CDR3 reads TGTGCCAGCAGTTTGAAGTGGACAGGGACCTACGAGCAGTACTTC.

This clone was picked up one time. V is TRBV11-2 and J is TRBJ2-1; D gene unclear. The germline V gene has CDR1 SGHAT and CDR2 FQNNGV. This CDR3 region has 11 residues. V shed 5 bases and J shed 10 bases, with 9 bases lying between them. The CDR3 here is CASSPRVEQFF. In DNA, the CDR3 is TGTGCCAGCAGCCCTCGGGTGGAGCAGTTCTTC. Based on the CDR3 plus reference TRBV11-2 and TRBJ2-1, the full variable domain is EAGVAQSPRYKIIEKRQSVAFWCNPISGHATLYWYQQILGQGPKLLIQFQNNGVVDDSQLPKDRFSAERLKGVDSTLKIQPAKLEDSAVYLCASSPRVEQFFGPGTRLTVL.

This clone showed up just a few times. The chain links TRBV5-1 to TRBJ2-7, with 12 bases fitting TRBD1. Germline V lookup: CDR1 SGHRS, CDR2 YFSETQ. The CDR3 has 14 residues. Trimming removed 2 bases from V and 5 bases from J; junction bases left unmatched: 2. CDR3 in DNA: TGCGCCAGCAGCTTCCGGGACAGGGGGCACGAGCAGTACTTC. This translates into CASSFRDRGHEQYF.

The chain couples TRBV28 to TRBJ2-1; 8 nucleotides align to TRBD1. Germline V gene lookup returns CDR1 MDHEN and CDR2 SYDVKM. The V and J ends lost 8 bases and 7 bases, in that order; junction bases with no gene match: 7. The CDR3 is 13 residues long. CDR3 DNA: TGTGCCAGCGGGACAGGCCTTCGGAATGAGCAGTTCTTC. This gives the protein CASGTGLRNEQFF.

This clone was detected only a few times. Its ends do not fully match the called genes, so a read error is possible. This chain connects TRBV7-9 to TRBJ1-1; tentative D call: TRBD1 (5 bases). The CDR3 covers 14 residues. CDR1 is SEHNR, CDR2 FQNEAQ, per germline (reference sequence). The CDR3 DNA reads TGTTCCAGCAGCTTAGGGGCCGTGAACACTGAAGCTTTCTTT. Its translation: CSSSLGAVNTEAFF.

This clone was counted once. The same CDR3 is also encoded by other DNA sequences in this sample. The chain has TRBV2 and TRBJ2-5; TRBD2 is a possible D gene (7 bases). V was pared by 4 bases and J by 5 bases, with 8 bases between. This CDR3 has 12 amino acids. Germline V gives CDR1 SNHLY, CDR2 FYNNEI. CDR3 DNA: TGTGCCAGCAGTGCGGGGGGCGAGACCCAGTACTTC. Amino acids: CASSAGGETQYF.

Only a few counts were recorded for this clone. J is TRBJ2-1 and V is TRBV4-3; D gene unclear. Trimming pared 3 bases from V and 6 bases from J, leaving 9 bases between. CDR3 length: 13 amino acids. Germline V CDR1 and CDR2: LGHNA, YSLEER. CDR3 sequence (DNA): TGCGCCAGCAGCCATTCCGTATCCAATGAGCAGTTCTTC. Amino acids: CASSHSVSNEQFF.

The chain is built from TRBV30 and TRBJ1-1, with D perhaps TRBD1 (5 bases). Germline V CDR1 and CDR2: GTSNPN, SVGIG (reference sequence). The V end lost 4 bases, the J end lost 6 bases, and 12 bases lay between the germline ends. CDR3 size: 12 residues. The CDR3 loop reads CAWTGGSAEAFF. CDR3 nucleotides: TGTGCCTGGACGGGGGGGTCGGCTGAAGCTTTCTTT.

CDR3 residues: CASSSTGGGGNEQFF. CDR3 nucleotide sequence: TGTGCCAGCAGTTCAACCGGAGGGGGCGGCAATGAGCAGTTCTTC. The V gene is TRBV28, the J gene TRBJ2-1, with D possibly matching TRBD1 (7 bases). Trimming stripped 4 bases from V and 6 bases from J, with 16 bases between. The CDR3 runs 15 residues. Germline assignment: CDR1 MDHEN and CDR2 SYDVKM.

This chain joins TRBV6-1 and TRBJ1-3; D unclear. The CDR3 contains 16 residues. CDR1 is MNHNS and CDR2 is SASEGT in the germline V gene. Trimming shortened V by 3 bases and J by 2 bases, and 14 bases separated the two germline ends. The CDR3 nucleotides read TGTGCCAGCAGTGACCTGGCCGGCGGGGCTGGAAACACCATATATTTT. Amino acid sequence: CASSDLAGGAGNTIYF.

The chain has TRBV14 and TRBJ2-2, with a weak D call TRBD1 (6 bases). Trimming pared 3 bases from V and 4 bases from J, leaving 9 bases between. CDR3 length: 14 amino acids. The germline gives CDR1 SGHDN, CDR2 FVKESK. The CDR3 reads CASSQRGFTGELFF. The CDR3 DNA is TGTGCCAGCAGCCAGAGGGGGTTCACCGGGGAGCTGTTTTTT.

This chain links TRBV19 with TRBJ1-2, with D unclear. In germline, CDR1 is LNHDA, CDR2 SQIVND (reference sequence). The CDR3 loop spans 11 amino acids. V was pared by 9 bases and J by 8 bases, with 13 bases between. CDR3 nucleotides: TGTGCCAGCCTCACCTGGCAAGGCTACACCTTC. Translating gives CASLTWQGYTF.

The V and J genes are TRBV5-1 and TRBJ2-5; 8 positions agree with TRBD1. V dropped 5 bases and J dropped 2; count of bases not matched to a gene: 11. The germline CDR1 and CDR2 sequences are SGHRS and YFSETQ. The CDR3 runs to 16 residues. As DNA, the CDR3 is TGCGCCAGCAGTTCGACACAGGGGGGTCGGCAAGAGACCCAGTACTTC. Translating it yields CASSSTQGGRQETQYF.

The chain is built from TRBV11-1 and TRBJ1-4; D unclear. V gave up 5 bases and J gave up 5 bases, with 9 bases separating them. The CDR3 has 13 residues. Germline V gene sequence: CDR1 SGHAT, CDR2 FQDESV (reference sequence). DNA of the CDR3: TGTGCCAGCAGCCGCCGTAGCAATGAAAAACTGTTTTTT. Its translation is CASSRRSNEKLFF.

Only a few counts were recorded for this clone. The chain couples TRBV5-6 to TRBJ2-3, with D uncertain. This CDR3 is built from 15 residues. Looked up from germline, CDR1 is SGHDT and CDR2 is YYEEEE. V was trimmed by 6 bases and J by 6 bases, leaving 20 bases between them. The CDR3: CASTTLRSGADTQYF. CDR3 coding DNA: TGTGCCAGCACCACTTTAAGGAGTGGCGCCGATACGCAGTATTTT.

The rearrangement joins TRBV29-1 to TRBJ1-1, with 10 bases identical to TRBD1. The trim removed 0 bases at V and 1 base at J, leaving 11 bases unmatched. The CDR3 consists of 18 residues. Germline V CDR1 and CDR2: SQVTM, ANQGSEA. The CDR3 loop reads CSVEDQRGQGIGNTEAFF. DNA for the CDR3: TGCAGCGTTGAAGATCAGCGGGGACAGGGGATTGGGAACACTGAAGCTTTCTTT.

J is TRBJ1-5 and V is TRBV25-1, with no clear D. This CDR3 is 15 amino acids long. Between the trimmed V and J ends, which lost 4 bases and 2 bases, there was a span of 12 bases. Germline values: CDR1 MGHDK, CDR2 SYGVNS. CDR3 region: CASSGSGGGNQPQHF. In DNA form, the CDR3 reads TGTGCCAGCAGTGGCTCAGGTGGTGGCAATCAGCCCCAGCATTTT.

This clone was counted only a few times. The CDR3 bases are TGTGCCAGCAGGTCACGACAGGGGGCTTACACAGATACGCAGTATTTT. This translates into CASRSRQGAYTDTQYF. The V call is TRBV7-8, the J call TRBJ2-3, with 10 bases identical to TRBD1. CDR3 length: 16 amino acids. V gave up 6 bases and J gave up 2 bases; unmatched junction bases: 8. Per the germline V gene, CDR1 is SGHVS and CDR2 is FQNEAQ.

The chain joins TRBV7-9 to TRBJ2-7, with 7 bases identical to TRBD2. V gave up 6 bases and J gave up 3 bases; unmatched junction bases: 8. Germline CDR1 is SEHNR and CDR2 is FQNEAQ (reference sequence). The CDR3 has 14 residues. The CDR3 loop reads CASRPGREVYEQYF. CDR3 nucleotide sequence: TGTGCCAGCAGGCCGGGGAGGGAGGTCTACGAGCAGTACTTC.

V and J are TRBV6-5 and TRBJ1-2; weak D call: TRBD1 (6 bases). The CDR3 length is 14 residues. Germline-derived CDR1 and CDR2 are MNHEY and SVGAGI. Trimming took 2 bases from V and 8 from J, leaving 15 bases between them. The CDR3 bases are TGTGCCAGCAGTTACGTACAGGGCGTTTACGGCTACACCTTC. Its translation is CASSYVQGVYGYTF.

This chain connects TRBV6-6 to TRBJ1-4; 9 positions agree with TRBD1. CDR1 and CDR2 from the germline V gene are MNHNY and SVGAGI (reference sequence). This CDR3 is 14 amino acids long. V was pared by 6 bases and J by 7 bases, with 6 bases of the junction left unmatched. The CDR3 bases are TGTGCCAGCAGGTACACAGGGGGCAGTGAAAAACTGTTTTTT. Translating it yields CASRYTGGSEKLFF.

The chain employs TRBV19 and TRBJ1-4; 9 bases map to TRBD1. V was clipped by 4 bases and J by 5 bases; unmatched bases: 11. Germline V gene sequence: CDR1 LNHDA, CDR2 SQIVND (reference sequence). The CDR3 length is 17 residues. The CDR3 DNA follows: TGTGCCAGTAGTACTTTGGGACAGGGAAGGGCCAATGAAAAACTGTTTTTT. It is translated as CASSTLGQGRANEKLFF. Supplemented by reference TRBV19 and TRBJ1-4, the full variable domain reads DGGITQSPKYLFRKEGQNVTLSCEQNLNHDAMYWYRQDPGQGLRLIYYSQIVNDFQKGDIAEGYSVSREKKESFPLTVTSAQKNPTAFYLCASSTLGQGRANEKLFFGSGTQLSVL.